The clone carrying this T cell receptor beta chain was counted many times. The antigen is not known. This sample was taken from a study of T cells in Graves' hyperthyroidism and ophthalmopathy. Study-wide findings and caveats: Most thyroid clonotypes that were expanded above 0.001 also turned up in blood. Ophthalmopathy was distinguished from stable hyperthyroidism by 13 V-J signatures.

Amplified TCR beta CDR3 regions derived from RNA transcripts. First-round RT-PCR targeting the TCR CDR3 was performed with the HTBI primer set. Each CDR3 protein is one row after TCRdb ran MiXCR on the multiplex PCR reads. The data show roughly 500,000 distinct CDR3 sequences, around 50% seen once. Germline V lookup: CDR1 MDHEN, CDR2 SYDVKM. The CDR3 consists of 12 residues. Any patient presenting with uncontrolled infection, other autoimmune disease, pregnancy or lactation was left out. This TCR was recovered from an adult woman with Graves' disease, either hyperthyroidism or ophthalmopathy (not recorded which). V and J are TRBV28 and TRBJ1-6, with D perhaps matching TRBD1 (6 bases). The sample taken for sequencing was peripheral blood or thyroid tissue (not recorded which). CDR3 amino acids: CAAGQTDSPLHF. For the CDR3, the DNA is TGTGCTGCCGGACAGACGGATTCACCCCTCCACTTT.